Below, one TCR beta chain is given with its context. TCRdb's table, derived via immunoSEQ multiplex PCR, lists solely in-frame clones and lacks some. This sample has roughly 70,000 clones, with 85% found just once. This specimen comes from a study of OX40 agonist ivuxolimab in advanced cancers. Study information: Three partial responders included one hepatocellular carcinoma patient and two cutaneous melanoma patients.

Looked up from germline, CDR1 is MNHEY and CDR2 is SVGAGI. The V end was cut by 8 bases, the J end by 9 bases, with 14 bases between. The CDR3 runs 13 residues. The source material was CD4+ or CD8+ T cells sorted from blood, sampled in a trial of the OX40 agonist ivuxolimab. This sequence joins TRBV6-5 and TRBJ1-6; no firm D call. This clonotype originated in an adult with an advanced solid tumor such as melanoma, head and neck, liver or kidney cancer. The CDR3, as DNA: TGTGCCAGCGCAAGGACGGCCCGTTCACCCCTCCACTTT. This translates into CASARTARSPLHF.